This TCR beta chain comes out of a study of graft-versus-host responses after intestinal transplantation. The CDR3 consists of 17 residues. From germline, CDR1 is LGHNA and CDR2 YNFKEQ. J gave up 8 bases and V 0 bases, and 11 bases lay outside the gene matches. Study results and caveats: The recipient marrow held GvH clones, and some of them showed up first in ileum or blood.

Assay: immunoSEQ multiplex PCR; the TCRdb copy retains only in-frame clones and omits some. Altogether some 40,000 clones are present, 85% to 95% being singletons, with the ten largest covering roughly 23%. This clone occurred once. Its antigen is unknown. The material sequenced was unstimulated CD8+ T cells sorted from spleen or lymph node cells, taken before transplant. The receptor was isolated from a human donor who was the organ donor for an intestinal transplant. The chain employs TRBV4-2 and TRBJ2-1, with 9 bases matching TRBD2. CDR3 protein: CASSQEATSGPLDEQFF. CDR3 nucleotides: TGTGCCAGCAGCCAAGAGGCCACTAGCGGGCCGTTGGATGAGCAGTTCTTC.